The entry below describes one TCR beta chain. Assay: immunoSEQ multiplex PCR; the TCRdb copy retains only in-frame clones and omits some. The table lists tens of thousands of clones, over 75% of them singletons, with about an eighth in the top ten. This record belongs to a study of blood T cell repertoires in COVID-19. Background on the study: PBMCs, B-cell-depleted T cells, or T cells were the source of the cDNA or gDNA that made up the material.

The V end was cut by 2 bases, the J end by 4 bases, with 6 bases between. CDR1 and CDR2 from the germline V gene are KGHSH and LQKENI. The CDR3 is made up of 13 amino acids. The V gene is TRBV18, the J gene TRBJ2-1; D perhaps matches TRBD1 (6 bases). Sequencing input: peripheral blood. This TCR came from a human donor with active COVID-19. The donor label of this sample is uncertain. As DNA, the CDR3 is TGTGCCAGCTCACCAACAGGGTACAATGAGCAGTTCTTC. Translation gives CASSPTGYNEQFF.